Below are 29 T cell receptor beta chains sequenced from a single sample in a study of metastatic and nonmetastatic thyroid tumors. Until they underwent thyroid surgery, no patient had received any treatment. TCRdb redid the clone calls on the PCR reads using MiXCR. Of more than 25,000 clones in the sample, approximately 24% were seen once. The specimen sequenced was blood. Receptor source: a female donor with papillary thyroid cancer or a benign thyroid nodule (not recorded which). Some clones in this sample may be carry-over from other donors' samples.

This clone appeared once. The chain employs TRBV20-1 and TRBJ1-1, with 10 positions matching TRBD1. With V trimmed by 8 bases and J by 7 bases, 4 bases remained unmatched. The CDR3 extends over 11 amino acids. Per the germline V gene, CDR1 is DFQATT and CDR2 is SNEGSKA (reference sequence). The CDR3 spells CSTGQGIEAFF. The CDR3 DNA reads as TGCAGTACGGGACAGGGGATTGAAGCTTTCTTT.

The chain is built from TRBV10-3 and TRBJ2-3, with 9 bases aligning to TRBD2. The trim removed 5 bases at V and 1 base at J, leaving 19 bases unmatched. Germline loops: CDR1 ENHRY, CDR2 SYGVKD. The CDR3 is made up of 20 amino acids. The CDR3 protein is CAISYPWGSSGSGGTDTQYF. For the CDR3, the DNA is TGTGCCATCAGTTACCCCTGGGGGAGTAGCGGGAGTGGGGGCACAGATACGCAGTATTTT.

About this clone: Compared with germline, one end of the junction differs, possibly owing to a read error. Here the CDR3 reads CASSQEAAAPSYNEHFF. The CDR3 DNA reads TGCGCCAGCAGCCAAGAAGCAGCGGCACCTTCTTACAATGAGCATTTCTTC. V and J are TRBV4-1 and TRBJ2-1, with D possibly TRBD2 on 5 matching bases. This CDR3 region has 17 residues. Per the germline V gene, CDR1 is MGHRA and CDR2 is YSYEKL.

The chain couples TRBV28 to TRBJ2-7; tentatively, D is TRBD1 or TRBD2 (5 bases each). Germline values: CDR1 MDHEN, CDR2 SYDVKM. Trimming shortened V by 6 bases and J by 4 bases, and 19 bases separated the two germline ends. This CDR3 has 15 residues. The CDR3 here is CASRGETPFSYEQYF. CDR3 DNA: TGTGCCAGCAGGGGGGAAACCCCCTTCTCTTACGAGCAGTACTTC.

This clone appeared many times. The chain recombines TRBV6-1 with TRBJ1-1; 11 bases line up with TRBD1. The trim removed 5 bases at V and 4 bases at J, leaving 12 bases unmatched. The CDR3 length is 17 residues. Germline V CDR1 and CDR2: MNHNS, SASEGT. CDR3 sequence (DNA): TGTGCCAGCAGTTCCGCACCCGGACAGGGGGCAGGCACTGAAGCTTTCTTT. Translation gives CASSSAPGQGAGTEAFF.

Regarding this clone: A much larger clone differs by one base, so this may be a read error. The chain is built from TRBV5-4 and TRBJ1-4; D call uncertain. Germline CDR1 and CDR2: SGHNT and YYREEE (reference sequence). This CDR3 spans 13 amino acids. V was shortened by 4 bases and J by 5 bases, with 9 bases between the two germline ends. This chain's CDR3 is CASSIAVNEKLFF. CDR3 in DNA: TGTGCCAGCAGCATTGCGGTCAATGAAAAACTGTTTTTT.

The CDR3 region is CASSSGQWLGYTF. The CDR3 coding sequence is TGTGCCAGCAGTTCAGGGCAGTGGCTAGGCTACACCTTC. The chain employs TRBV12-3 or TRBV12-4 and TRBJ1-2; D might be TRBD1 (5 bases). The CDR3 spans 13 residues. Trimming left V 4 bases short and J 8 bases short, with 14 bases between.

This chain uses TRBV6-2 or TRBV6-3 with TRBJ2-7, with 10 bases identical to TRBD2. J gave up 4 bases and V 6 bases, and 6 bases lay outside the gene matches. CDR1 is MNHEY and CDR2 is SVGEGT in the germline V gene. This CDR3 spans 14 amino acids. CDR3 sequence: CASSVGLAVYEQYF. CDR3 DNA: TGTGCCAGCAGCGTCGGACTAGCGGTTTACGAGCAGTACTTC.

This chain links TRBV6-1 with TRBJ1-1, with D uncertain. V was clipped by 6 bases and J by 3 bases, with 14 bases between them. In germline, CDR1 is MNHNS, CDR2 SASEGT. The CDR3 sequence is 14 residues long. The CDR3 region is CASRSVNQDTEAFF. The CDR3 bases are TGTGCCAGCAGATCCGTAAACCAAGACACTGAAGCTTTCTTT.

The chain uses TRBV7-3 and TRBJ2-7, with D possibly called TRBD1 or TRBD2 (5 bases each). The V and J ends lost 3 bases and 2 bases respectively, with 14 bases between them. Germline-derived CDR1 and CDR2 are SGHTA and FQGTGA. The CDR3 length is 15 residues. As DNA, the CDR3 is TGTGCCAGCAGCTTTTCGGGGCAGGGTCCCTACGAGCAGTACTTC. Protein: CASSFSGQGPYEQYF.

This clone is termed medium-sized. V usage is TRBV12-3 or TRBV12-4 and J usage is TRBJ2-2, with D possibly being TRBD2 (5 bases). This CDR3 region has 13 residues. Trimming cost V 3 bases and J 7 bases, with 9 bases left between them. The CDR3 here is CASSFKGSGELFF. The CDR3 nucleotides are TGTGCCAGCAGTTTTAAAGGGAGCGGGGAGCTGTTTTTT.

There are many counts of this clone. The J gene is TRBJ2-1, the V gene TRBV7-3; D is unresolved. CDR1 and CDR2 (germline): SGHTA, FQGTGA. The V end was cut by 5 bases, the J end by 8 bases, with 13 bases between. CDR3 length equals 13 residues. CDR3 loop: CASSAMGRDEQFF. CDR3 sequence (DNA): TGTGCCAGCAGCGCCATGGGTCGGGATGAGCAGTTCTTC.

This clone has a count of ten or more. The gene calls are TRBV7-3 and TRBJ1-2; D may be TRBD1 (5 bases). V lost 2 bases and J lost 8, with 12 bases in between. This CDR3 is 13 amino acids long. Per germline, CDR1 SGHTA and CDR2 FQGTGA. CDR3 in DNA: TGTGCCAGCAGCTTACGGCCAGGGTGGGGCTACACCTTC. This translates into CASSLRPGWGYTF.

This clone was counted ten times or more. The rearrangement joins TRBV20-1 to TRBJ2-1; D might be TRBD2 (5 bases). This CDR3 spans 15 amino acids. Germline V gives CDR1 DFQATT, CDR2 SNEGSKA (reference sequence). V dropped 2 bases and J dropped 2 bases, with 13 bases sitting between them. CDR3 nucleotide sequence: TGCAGTGCTAGAAAGGGCGGGCGGACCTACAATGAGCAGTTCTTC. Its translation is CSARKGGRTYNEQFF.

This clone is medium-sized. V is TRBV12-3 or TRBV12-4 and J is TRBJ1-2, with TRBD1 as a possible D gene (6 bases). The CDR3 contains 16 residues. V was shortened by 7 bases and J by 3 bases, with 21 bases between the two germline ends. The CDR3 protein is CASKKAGVGGDYGYTF. The CDR3 coding sequence is TGTGCCAGCAAAAAAGCGGGGGTAGGGGGAGACTATGGCTACACCTTC.

This clone was detected ten times or more. The chain joins TRBV18 to TRBJ2-3; D is ambiguous. The CDR3 runs to 13 residues. Trimming pared 6 bases from V and 6 bases from J, leaving 13 bases between. Germline assignment: CDR1 KGHSH and CDR2 LQKENI. This CDR3 reads CASSLPGADTQYF. The CDR3 coding sequence is TGTGCCAGCTCCCTCCCCGGCGCGGATACGCAGTATTTT.

The chain combines TRBV18 with TRBJ1-1, with D maybe TRBD1 (6 bases). Germline V gene sequence: CDR1 KGHSH, CDR2 LQKENI. The CDR3 sequence is 14 residues long. V lost 3 bases and J lost 0, with 8 bases in between. For the CDR3, the DNA is TGTGCCAGCTCACCCGGACAGATGAACACTGAAGCTTTCTTT. Translating it yields CASSPGQMNTEAFF.

V usage is TRBV7-1 and J usage is TRBJ2-2, with TRBD2 identical over 8 bases. TRBV7-1 qualifies as an ORF whose function is uncertain. This CDR3 region has 20 residues. The junction had 20 bases not matched to a gene; V was cut back by 3 bases and J by 5 bases. In DNA, the CDR3 is TGTGCCAGCAGCTCCATAAAGCGGGGGCGGGGGTGTACAGGGACCGGGGAGCTGTTTTTT. Translated: CASSSIKRGRGCTGTGELFF.

Worth noting for this clone: A junction boundary mismatches the germline segment, possibly from a read error. Distinct nucleotide sequences in the sample also encode this CDR3. The CDR3 reads CASSTGDSNTGELFF. The CDR3 nucleotides are TGCGCCAGCAGCACAGGGGACTCTAACACCGGGGAGCTGTTTTTC. The V and J genes are TRBV5-1 and TRBJ2-2, with D possibly TRBD1 on 7 matching bases. The CDR3 covers 15 residues. Germline CDR1 and CDR2: SGHRS and YFSETQ.

This sequence joins TRBV5-1 and TRBJ1-5; D remains unclear. CDR1 is SGHRS and CDR2 is YFSETQ in the germline V gene. CDR3 length equals 15 residues. Trimming stripped 2 bases from V and 6 bases from J, with 15 bases between. The CDR3: CASSFGVSTGQPQHF. CDR3 coding DNA: TGCGCCAGCAGCTTTGGTGTGTCCACGGGTCAGCCCCAGCATTTT.

This clone came up many times. V is TRBV20-1 and J is TRBJ2-5, with 13 bases identical to TRBD2. There are 14 residues in the CDR3. CDR1 DFQATT and CDR2 SNEGSKA come from the germline V gene (reference sequence). V was pared by 6 bases and J by 5 bases, with 6 bases of the junction left unmatched. The CDR3 nucleotides read TGCAGTGCCACTAGCGGGAGGGCTTATGAGACCCAGTACTTC. Translation: CSATSGRAYETQYF.

The chain is built from TRBV28 and TRBJ1-2, with D maybe TRBD1 (5 bases). Trimming removed 5 bases at V and 8 bases at J, with 27 bases between. Germline CDR1 is MDHEN and CDR2 is SYDVKM. The CDR3 loop spans 17 amino acids. CDR3 amino acids: CASSPPGPGLGRGGYTF. The CDR3 bases are TGTGCCAGCAGTCCCCCGGGACCAGGTTTGGGGCGGGGCGGCTACACCTTC.

This clone appeared a few times. The chain couples TRBV6-1 to TRBJ2-7, with 8 bases fitting TRBD2. V shed 7 bases and J 6 bases; nucleotides not matched to a gene: 11. The CDR3 is made up of 14 amino acids. Germline V CDR1 and CDR2: MNHNS, SASEGT. This CDR3 is CASTKTSAQGEQYF. The CDR3 DNA sequence: TGTGCCAGCACCAAGACTAGCGCTCAGGGCGAGCAGTACTTC.

In this sample, this clone turned up once. V and J are TRBV7-6 and TRBJ2-7, with unresolved D. Trimming shortened V by 4 bases and J by 3 bases, and 13 bases separated the two germline ends. The germline V gene has CDR1 SGHVS and CDR2 FNYEAQ. The CDR3 is 14 residues long. The CDR3: CASSSMPSVYEQYV. In nucleotides, the CDR3 is TGTGCCAGCAGCTCAATGCCCAGCGTCTACGAGCAGTACGTC.

This clone was seen only a few times. This chain connects TRBV6-4 to TRBJ1-4; D gene unclear. The CDR3 extends over 15 amino acids. In germline, CDR1 is MRHNA, CDR2 SNTAGT. The germline V and J ends were trimmed by 9 bases and 2 bases, with 16 bases remaining between them. As DNA, the CDR3 is TGTGCCAGAAGTACCCGACCCGGGACTAATGAAAAACTGTTTTTT. Its translation is CARSTRPGTNEKLFF.

This clone appeared many times. The chain is built from TRBV19 and TRBJ1-2; D might be TRBD1 (5 bases). Trimming shortened V by 5 bases and J by 8 bases, and 18 bases separated the two germline ends. CDR1 and CDR2 from the germline V gene are LNHDA and SQIVND (reference sequence). This CDR3 has 14 amino acids. The CDR3 bases are TGTGCCAGTAGTCCGGGGACCGAGGCCTACGGCTACACCTTC. It translates to CASSPGTEAYGYTF.

The chain is built from TRBV18 and TRBJ1-5; tentative D call: TRBD1 (6 bases). Germline CDR1 is KGHSH and CDR2 is LQKENI. V lost 2 bases to trimming and J lost 6 bases, with 11 bases between them. The CDR3 runs to 14 residues. CDR3 amino acids: CASSPGGWGQPQHF. The CDR3 bases are TGTGCCAGCTCACCAGGGGGCTGGGGTCAGCCCCAGCATTTT.

This clone was detected ten times or more. This rearrangement joins TRBV5-1 to TRBJ2-3; D possibly corresponds to TRBD2 (6 bases). The CDR3 extends over 14 amino acids. V was clipped by 0 bases and J by 4 bases, with 9 bases between them. Germline CDR1 SGHRS, CDR2 YFSETQ. The CDR3: CASSLGGEADTQYF. The DNA of the CDR3 is TGCGCCAGCAGCTTGGGTGGGGAGGCAGATACGCAGTATTTT.

The chain combines TRBV11-2 with TRBJ1-2; 12 bases match TRBD1. The V and J ends lost 2 bases and 8 bases, in that order; junction bases with no gene match: 15. The germline CDR1 and CDR2 sequences are SGHAT and FQNNGV. This CDR3 region has 18 residues. The CDR3 DNA reads as TGTGCCAGCAGCTTAATAGGGACAGGGGGCATGAGTGCAGTCGGCTACACCTTC. This encodes CASSLIGTGGMSAVGYTF.